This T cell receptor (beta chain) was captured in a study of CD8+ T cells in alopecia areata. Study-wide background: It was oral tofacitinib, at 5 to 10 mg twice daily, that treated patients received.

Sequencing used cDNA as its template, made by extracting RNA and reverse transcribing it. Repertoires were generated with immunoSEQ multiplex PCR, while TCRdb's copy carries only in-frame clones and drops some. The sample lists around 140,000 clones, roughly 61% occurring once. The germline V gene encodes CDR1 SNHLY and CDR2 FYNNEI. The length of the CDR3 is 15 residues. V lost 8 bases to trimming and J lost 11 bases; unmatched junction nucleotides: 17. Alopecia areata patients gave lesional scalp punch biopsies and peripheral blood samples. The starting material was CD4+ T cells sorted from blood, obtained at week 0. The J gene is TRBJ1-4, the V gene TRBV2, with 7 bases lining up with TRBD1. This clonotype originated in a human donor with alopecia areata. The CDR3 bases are TGTGCCAGCCATACACAGGGGCCGCCGAAGACGAAACTGTTTTTT. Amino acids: CASHTQGPPKTKLFF. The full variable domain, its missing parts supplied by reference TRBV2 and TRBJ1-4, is EPEVTQTPSHQVTQMGQEVILRCVPISNHLYFYWYRQILGQKVEFLVSFYNNEISEKSEIFDDQFSVERPDGSNFTLKIRSTKLEDSAMYFCASHTQGPPKTKLFFGSGTQLSVL.